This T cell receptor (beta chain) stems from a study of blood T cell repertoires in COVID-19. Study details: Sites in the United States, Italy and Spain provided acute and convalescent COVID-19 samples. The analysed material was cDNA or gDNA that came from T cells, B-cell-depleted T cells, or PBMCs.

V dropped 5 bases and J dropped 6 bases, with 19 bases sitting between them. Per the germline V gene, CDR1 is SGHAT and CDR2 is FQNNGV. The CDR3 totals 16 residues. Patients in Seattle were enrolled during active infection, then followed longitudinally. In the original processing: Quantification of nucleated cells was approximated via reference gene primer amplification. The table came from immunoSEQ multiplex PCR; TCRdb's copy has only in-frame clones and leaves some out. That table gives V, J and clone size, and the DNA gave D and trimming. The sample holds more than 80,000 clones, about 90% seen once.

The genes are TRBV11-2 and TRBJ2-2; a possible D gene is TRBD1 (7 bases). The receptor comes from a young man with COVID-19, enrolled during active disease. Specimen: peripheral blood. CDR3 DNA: TGTGCCAGCAGCCAAGTCGGGGGACAGTTCCCCGGGGAGCTGTTTTTT. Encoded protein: CASSQVGGQFPGELFF.